The 15 T cell receptor beta chains below come from one sample, sequenced in a study of blood T cells in healthy people across ages. Sample-barcoded 5' priming and a J-beta primer mix drove a second PCR of 7 to 11 cycles. TCRdb reprocessed the 5' RACE reads via MiXCR and lists one record per CDR3 protein. The sample lists 790,000 or so distinct CDR3 sequences, roughly 56% occurring once. The material sequenced was blood. These receptors all stem from a man aged 40-55 years in good health.

The rearrangement joins TRBV20-1 to TRBJ2-5, with a possible D match to TRBD2 (6 bases). The CDR3 is 15 amino acids. V was cut by 0 bases and J by 0 bases, with 11 bases left in between. CDR1 and CDR2 from the germline V gene are DFQATT and SNEGSKA (reference sequence). The chain's CDR3 is CSARDLGRNQETQYF. The CDR3 DNA sequence: TGCAGTGCTAGAGATCTGGGGAGGAACCAAGAGACCCAGTACTTC.

The chain couples TRBV7-2 to TRBJ2-1; 9 bases align to TRBD1. CDR1 is SGHTA and CDR2 is FQGNSA in the germline V gene. This CDR3 is built from 14 residues. Trimming cost V 3 bases and J 12 bases; bases outside gene matches: 9. Here the CDR3 DNA reads TGTGCCAGCAGCTTGGGACAGGGTGTTCGGTGGCAGTTCTTC. The encoded protein is CASSLGQGVRWQFF. The complete variable domain, with remaining parts taken from reference TRBV7-2 and TRBJ2-1, reads GAGVSQSPSNKVTEKGKDVELRCDPISGHTALYWYRQSLGQGLEFLIYFQGNSAPDKSGLPSDRFSAERTGGSVSTLTIQRTQQEDSAVYLCASSLGQGVRWQFFGPGTRLTVL.

In its sample, this clonotype was seen a few times. J is TRBJ2-6 and V is TRBV6-1; D is uncertain. V lost 3 bases, J lost 0 bases, and 12 bases lay in between. The germline V gene encodes CDR1 MNHNS and CDR2 SASEGT. The CDR3 runs to 17 residues. The DNA of the CDR3 is TGTGCCAGCAGTGACCCGGGCCATAGCTCTGGGGCCAACGTCCTGACTTTC. It encodes CASSDPGHSSGANVLTF.

The chain recombines TRBV7-9 with TRBJ1-1; D call uncertain. With 7 bases removed from V and 0 bases from J, the gap between germline ends came to 6 bases. CDR1 and CDR2 from the germline V gene are SEHNR and FQNEAQ (reference sequence). This CDR3 contains 12 residues. The CDR3 region has the DNA TGTGCCAGCATTCTAATGAACACTGAAGCTTTCTTT. It translates to CASILMNTEAFF.

V usage is TRBV3-1 and J usage is TRBJ2-5; TRBD1 matches 7 bases. The CDR3 runs 16 residues. From germline, CDR1 is LGHDT and CDR2 YNNKEL (reference sequence). V lost 0 bases to trimming and J lost 2 bases; unmatched junction nucleotides: 6. The CDR3 protein is CASSQDPRGRQETQYF. The CDR3 DNA reads as TGTGCCAGCAGCCAAGACCCTAGGGGGCGTCAAGAGACCCAGTACTTC.

CDR3 protein: CASTQLAGVPNEQFF. DNA for the CDR3: TGTGCCAGCACTCAACTAGCGGGAGTACCCAATGAGCAGTTCTTC. This rearrangement joins TRBV2 to TRBJ2-1, with 11 nucleotides matching TRBD2. This CDR3 has 15 residues. The junction had 8 bases not matched to a gene; V was cut back by 7 bases and J by 6 bases. Per germline, CDR1 SNHLY and CDR2 FYNNEI.

The chain combines TRBV4-1 with TRBJ1-4; TRBD1 matches 7 bases. The CDR3 is 18 amino acids. V was clipped by 1 base and J by 7 bases; unmatched bases: 15. Germline V gives CDR1 MGHRA, CDR2 YSYEKL. CDR3 sequence: CASSQVGTKTGHGEKLFF. In nucleotides, the CDR3 is TGCGCCAGCAGCCAAGTGGGGACAAAGACAGGGCATGGTGAAAAACTGTTTTTT.

The CDR3 DNA reads as TGCGCCAGCAGCTTGCTAGGACAGGGGACACATGAGCAGTACTTC. It codes for CASSLLGQGTHEQYF. The genes are TRBV5-1 and TRBJ2-7, with 9 positions matching TRBD1. CDR1 and CDR2 from the germline V gene are SGHRS and YFSETQ. There are 15 residues in the CDR3. The junction had 9 bases not matched to a gene; V was cut back by 1 base and J by 7 bases.

The J gene is TRBJ2-3, the V gene TRBV20-1; 7 bases are shared with TRBD2. The CDR3 is 18 amino acids. The V gene end was trimmed by 4 bases and the J gene end by 2 bases; junction bases not matched to a gene: 18. CDR1 DFQATT and CDR2 SNEGSKA come from the germline V gene (reference sequence). The CDR3 is CSATPIRGGYAITDTQYF. CDR3 nucleotide sequence: TGCAGTGCTACCCCAATTCGGGGAGGGTACGCCATCACAGATACGCAGTATTTT.

Here the CDR3 reads CASRQGAPALNEQFF. The CDR3, as DNA: TGTGCCAGCAGACAGGGGGCCCCCGCTTTAAATGAGCAGTTCTTC. The chain carries TRBV6-5 and TRBJ2-1, with 9 bases matching TRBD1. Germline trimming cut 6 bases from V and 7 bases from J; bases unmatched to any gene: 10. The CDR3 spans 15 residues. Germline lookup yields CDR1 MNHEY and CDR2 SVGAGI.

This sequence joins TRBV2 and TRBJ2-7, with D perhaps matching TRBD2 (6 bases). CDR3 length: 15 amino acids. V was cut by 3 bases and J by 7 bases, with 19 bases left in between. CDR1 SNHLY and CDR2 FYNNEI come from the germline V gene. The CDR3 here is CASSERRAGSGEQYF. The CDR3 DNA reads TGTGCCAGCAGTGAGCGTCGGGCGGGGTCCGGGGAGCAGTACTTC. Full variable domain (outside the CDR3, taken from reference TRBV2 and TRBJ2-7): EPEVTQTPSHQVTQMGQEVILRCVPISNHLYFYWYRQILGQKVEFLVSFYNNEISEKSEIFDDQFSVERPDGSNFTLKIRSTKLEDSAMYFCASSERRAGSGEQYFGPGTRLTVT.

The chain has TRBV6-5 and TRBJ2-3, with TRBD1 matching over 7 bases. The CDR3 spans 16 residues. Germline loops: CDR1 MNHEY, CDR2 SVGAGI. J was trimmed by 0 bases and V by 6 bases; bases with no gene match: 9. The DNA of the CDR3 is TGTGCCAGCAGCATAACAGGGACAGTAAGCACAGATACGCAGTATTTT. Translating it yields CASSITGTVSTDTQYF.

The chain joins TRBV6-1 to TRBJ2-7, with 8 bases matching TRBD2. The J call may not be correct, given that the DNA end is closer to TRBJ2-5. In germline, CDR1 is MNHNS, CDR2 SASEGT. The CDR3 has 12 residues. CDR3 coding DNA: TGTGCCAACCGGGAGGGAGGGGAGACCCAGTACTTC. This translates into CANREGGETQYF.

This clonotype was recorded at least ten times. This sequence joins TRBV20-1 and TRBJ2-7; 7 nucleotides agree with TRBD1. Germline lookup yields CDR1 DFQATT and CDR2 SNEGSKA (reference sequence). V gave up 3 bases and J gave up 1 base; unmatched junction bases: 3. CDR3 length equals 13 residues. The CDR3 sequence is CSARTGSSYEQYF. The CDR3 nucleotides are TGCAGTGCTAGGACAGGGTCGTCCTACGAGCAGTACTTC.

This chain uses TRBV7-2 with TRBJ2-1; 9 nucleotides agree with TRBD2. Germline lookup yields CDR1 SGHTA and CDR2 FQGNSA. The V and J ends lost 5 bases and 6 bases, in that order; junction bases with no gene match: 17. This CDR3 contains 18 residues. This CDR3 is CASSPYRISGRNGNEQFF. In DNA, the CDR3 is TGTGCCAGCAGCCCCTACCGGATTAGCGGGAGAAATGGCAATGAGCAGTTCTTC.